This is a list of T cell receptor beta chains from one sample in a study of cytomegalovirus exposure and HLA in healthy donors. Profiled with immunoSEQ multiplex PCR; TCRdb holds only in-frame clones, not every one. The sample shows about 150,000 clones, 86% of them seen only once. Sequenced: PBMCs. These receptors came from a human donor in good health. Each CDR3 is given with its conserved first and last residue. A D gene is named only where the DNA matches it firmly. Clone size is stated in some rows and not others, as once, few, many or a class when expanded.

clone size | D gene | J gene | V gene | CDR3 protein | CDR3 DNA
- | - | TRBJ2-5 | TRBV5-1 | CASSLASYQETQYF | TGCGCCAGCAGCTTGGCTTCGTACCAAGAGACCCAGTACTTC
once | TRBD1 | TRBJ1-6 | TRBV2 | CASSTQGQENSPLHF | TGTGCCAGCAGTACCCAGGGACAGGAAAATTCACCCCTCCACTTT
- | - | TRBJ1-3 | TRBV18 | CASSSADSGNTIYF | TGTGCCAGCTCGAGTGCGGACTCTGGAAACACCATATATTTT
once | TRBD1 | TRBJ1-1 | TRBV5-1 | CASSMGQGGTEAFF | TGCGCCAGCAGCATGGGACAGGGGGGAACTGAAGCTTTCTTT
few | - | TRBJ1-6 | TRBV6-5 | CASSYSLGQGSSPLHF | TGTGCCAGCAGTTACTCGCTAGGGCAGGGAAGTTCACCCCTCCACTTT
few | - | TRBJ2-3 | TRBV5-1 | CASSLARGPDTQYF | TGCGCCAGCAGCTTGGCCAGGGGACCAGATACGCAGTATTTT
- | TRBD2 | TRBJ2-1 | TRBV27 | CASSQLAVNEQFF | TGTGCCAGCAGCCAACTAGCGGTGAATGAGCAGTTCTTC
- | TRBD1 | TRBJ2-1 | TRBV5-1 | CASSPGDRGNEQFF | TGCGCCAGCAGCCCCGGGGACAGGGGGAATGAGCAGTTCTTC
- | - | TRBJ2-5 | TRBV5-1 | CASSFLEGETQYF | TGCGCCAGCAGCTTTCTAGAGGGAGAGACCCAGTACTTC
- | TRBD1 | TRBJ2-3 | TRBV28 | CASSLPLGTECLF | TGTGCCAGCAGTTTACCCCTGGGGACAGAGTGCCTTTTT
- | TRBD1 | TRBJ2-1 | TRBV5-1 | CASSYTGVSSYNEQFF | TGCGCCAGCAGTTATACAGGGGTGAGCTCCTACAATGAGCAGTTCTTC
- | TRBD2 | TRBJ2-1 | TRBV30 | CAWRTSGTAEQFF | TGTGCCTGGAGGACTAGCGGGACCGCTGAGCAGTTCTTC
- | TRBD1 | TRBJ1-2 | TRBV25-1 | CASSLRGRDYGYTF | TGTGCCAGCAGTCTCAGGGGGCGTGACTATGGCTACACCTTC
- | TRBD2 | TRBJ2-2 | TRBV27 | CASSEIVAASGATGELFF | TGTGCCAGCAGTGAGATAGTGGCGGCTAGCGGAGCCACCGGGGAGCTGTTTTTT
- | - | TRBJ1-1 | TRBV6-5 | CASTLNTEAFF | TGTGCCAGCACTCTGAACACTGAAGCTTTCTTT
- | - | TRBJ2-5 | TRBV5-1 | CASSVGIPQETQYF | TGCGCCAGCAGCGTCGGGATTCCTCAAGAGACCCAGTACTTC
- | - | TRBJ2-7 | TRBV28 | CATGAGRYEQYF | TGTGCCACAGGGGCAGGGCGCTACGAGCAGTACTTC
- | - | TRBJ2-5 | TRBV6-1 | CASSEQGETQYF | TGTGCCAGCAGTGAACAGGGGGAGACCCAGTACTTC
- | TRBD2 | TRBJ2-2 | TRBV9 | CASSVTGLAVTANTGELFF | TGTGCCAGCAGCGTAACCGGACTAGCGGTAACCGCGAACACCGGGGAGCTGTTTTTT
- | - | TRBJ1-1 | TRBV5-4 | CASSGGLYWTEAFF | TGTGCCAGCAGCGGAGGCTTATACTGGACTGAAGCTTTCTTT
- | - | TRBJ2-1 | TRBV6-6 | CASSYRRQGGSEEQFF | TGTGCCAGCAGTTACCGGAGACAGGGAGGCTCCGAAGAGCAGTTCTTC
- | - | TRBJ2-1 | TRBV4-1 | CASSQESIEQFF | TGCGCCAGCAGCCAAGAAAGCATTGAGCAGTTCTTC
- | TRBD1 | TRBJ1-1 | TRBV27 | CASSGTGIDTEAFF | TGTGCCAGCTCTGGGACAGGGATAGACACTGAAGCTTTCTTT
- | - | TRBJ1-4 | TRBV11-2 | CASRSPPRGTNEKLFF | TGTGCCAGCAGGAGTCCACCCCGAGGGACTAATGAAAAACTGTTTTTT
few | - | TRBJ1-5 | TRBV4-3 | CASSHPTGYSNQPQHF | TGCGCCAGCAGCCACCCCACAGGGTATAGCAATCAGCCCCAGCATTTT
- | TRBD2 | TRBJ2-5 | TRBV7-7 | CASSTSSGRGGETQYF | TGTGCCAGCAGCACATCTAGCGGGAGGGGAGGAGAGACCCAGTACTTC
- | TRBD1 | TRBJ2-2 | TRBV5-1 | CASSWTGNTGELFF | TGCGCCAGCAGCTGGACAGGGAACACCGGGGAGCTGTTTTTT
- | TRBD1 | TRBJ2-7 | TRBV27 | CASSQTGSVFEQYF | TGTGCCAGCAGTCAGACAGGGTCGGTCTTCGAGCAGTACTTC
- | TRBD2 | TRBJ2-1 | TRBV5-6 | CASSWMTSGRSYNEQFF | TGTGCCAGCAGCTGGATGACTAGCGGGAGGTCCTACAATGAGCAGTTCTTC
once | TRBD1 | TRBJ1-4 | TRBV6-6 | CASSSPRGQGGEKLFF | TGTGCCAGCAGTTCCCCTCGGGGACAGGGCGGTGAAAAACTGTTTTTT
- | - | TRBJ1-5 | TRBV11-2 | CASSLESGRAQPQHF | TGTGCCAGCAGCTTAGAATCGGGCAGGGCCCAGCCCCAGCATTTT
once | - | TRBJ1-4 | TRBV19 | CASSRVSLDEKLFF | TGTGCCAGTAGTCGGGTCTCCCTGGATGAAAAACTGTTTTTT
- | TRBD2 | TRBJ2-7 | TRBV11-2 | CASSAMGEGGYEQYF | TGTGCCAGCAGCGCCATGGGGGAGGGAGGATACGAGCAGTACTTC
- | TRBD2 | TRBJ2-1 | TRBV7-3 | CASSLTVAGEGEQFF | TGTGCCAGCAGCTTAACAGTAGCGGGAGAGGGTGAGCAGTTCTTC
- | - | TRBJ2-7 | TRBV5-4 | CASSLVSGSEQYF | TGTGCCAGCAGCTTGGTTTCGGGGTCCGAGCAGTACTTC
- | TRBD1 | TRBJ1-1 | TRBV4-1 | CASSHYFATGGNSDNTEAFF | TGCGCCAGCAGCCATTATTTTGCAACAGGGGGCAATTCAGATAACACTGAAGCTTTCTTT
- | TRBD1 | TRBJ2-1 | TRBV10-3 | CAIGTDYNEQFF | TGTGCGATCGGGACAGACTACAATGAGCAGTTCTTC
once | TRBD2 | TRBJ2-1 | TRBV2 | CASRRGLEKNEQFF | TGTGCCAGCCGTCGAGGACTAGAGAAAAATGAGCAGTTCTTC
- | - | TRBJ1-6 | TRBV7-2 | CASSHRTVGSPLHF | TGTGCCAGCAGCCATAGGACAGTAGGTTCACCCCTCCACTTT
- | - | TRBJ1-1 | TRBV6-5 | CASSYGSGRTEAFF | TGTGCCAGCAGTTATGGATCGGGGAGGACTGAAGCTTTCTTT
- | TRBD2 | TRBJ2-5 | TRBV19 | CASSIQREYGTQYF | TGTGCCAGTAGTATCCAGCGGGAATACGGGACCCAGTACTTC
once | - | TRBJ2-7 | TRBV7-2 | CASSLETSKQYF | TGTGCCAGCAGCTTAGAAACGAGTAAGCAGTACTTC
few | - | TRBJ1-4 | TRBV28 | CASCRYYEKLFF | TGTGCCAGCTGCCGTTACTATGAAAAACTGTTTTTT
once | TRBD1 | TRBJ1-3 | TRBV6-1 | CASIRTGDSGNTIYF | TGTGCCAGCATCCGCACAGGGGACTCTGGAAACACCATATATTTT
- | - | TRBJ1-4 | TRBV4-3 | CASSQVATGREKLFF | TGCGCCAGCAGCCAAGTGGCGACGGGGAGGGAAAAACTGTTTTTT
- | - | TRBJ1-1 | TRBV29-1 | CSGLTVMNTEAFF | TGCAGCGGACTGACAGTGATGAACACTGAAGCTTTCTTT
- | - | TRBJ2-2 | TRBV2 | CASSSSGTRNTGELFF | TGTGCCAGCAGTTCATCCGGGACACGGAACACCGGGGAGCTGTTTTTT
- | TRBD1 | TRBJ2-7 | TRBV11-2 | CASSLPGQNYEQYF | TGTGCCAGCAGCCTCCCGGGACAGAACTACGAGCAGTACTTC
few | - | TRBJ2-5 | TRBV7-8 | CASSLSLETQYF | TGTGCCAGCAGCTTATCCTTAGAGACCCAGTACTTC
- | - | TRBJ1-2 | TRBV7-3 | CASSLQAVTNYGYTF | TGTGCCAGCAGCTTACAGGCAGTTACTAACTATGGCTACACCTTC
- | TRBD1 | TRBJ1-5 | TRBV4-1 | CASSQGVSAGGSQPQHF | TGCGCCAGCAGCCAAGGGGTTTCGGCAGGGGGTTCTCAGCCCCAGCATTTT
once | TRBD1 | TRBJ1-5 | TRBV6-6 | CASSWGTDPGEQPQHF | TGTGCCAGCAGTTGGGGGACAGATCCCGGAGAGCAGCCCCAGCATTTT
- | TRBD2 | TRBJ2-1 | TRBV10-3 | CAISGTSGSNEQFF | TGTGCCATCAGCGGGACTAGCGGGAGCAATGAGCAGTTCTTC